These 3 T cell receptor beta chains share one sample of origin, sequenced in a study of blood T cell repertoires in COVID-19. Using immunoSEQ multiplex PCR, the repertoire was profiled, and TCRdb retains in-frame clones only, with some absent. Of about 16,000 clones listed, 85% to 90% are singletons. Sequenced input: peripheral blood. Receptors were obtained from a man between 60 and 75 years old with acute or convalescent COVID-19.

The genes are TRBV5-8 and TRBJ1-6, with D hard to call. V gave up 4 bases and J gave up 7 bases, with 15 bases separating them. Germline loops: CDR1 SGHTS, CDR2 YDEGEE. The CDR3 runs to 15 residues. CDR3 sequence (DNA): TGTGCCAGCAGCCCAAACGACGGGAGGAATTCACCCCTCCACTTT. Amino acids: CASSPNDGRNSPLHF.

The chain is built from TRBV10-3 and TRBJ2-5; D may be TRBD1 (6 bases). The germline V gene encodes CDR1 ENHRY and CDR2 SYGVKD. This CDR3 is 13 amino acids long. V gave up 8 bases and J gave up 4 bases, with 14 bases separating them. The CDR3 sequence is CAIGTGNGETQYF. The CDR3 coding sequence is TGTGCCATCGGAACAGGGAATGGAGAGACCCAGTACTTC.

This chain links TRBV6-7 with TRBJ2-7, with D perhaps matching TRBD2 (5 bases). TRBV6-7 is annotated as an ORF whose role is uncertain. The CDR3 length is 17 residues. V was clipped by 2 bases and J by 6 bases, with 23 bases between them. The CDR3 nucleotides are TGTGCCAGCAGTTACCCCTGTTTTGAGGGAGAGAAGTTCGAGCAGTACTTC. Protein sequence: CASSYPCFEGEKFEQYF.